This T cell receptor (beta chain) comes out of a study of OX40 agonist ivuxolimab in advanced cancers. Method: immunoSEQ multiplex PCR; TCRdb's copy keeps in-frame clones and lacks some. The sample lists 30,000 to 45,000 clones, about 81% occurring once. CDR1 is SNHLY and CDR2 is FYNNEI in the germline V gene. CDR3 length: 13 amino acids. V was cut by 1 base and J by 4 bases, with 4 bases left in between. This specimen was CD4+ or CD8+ T cells sorted from blood, taken in a trial of the OX40 agonist ivuxolimab. This rearrangement joins TRBV2 to TRBJ1-4; D ambiguous. The source of this sequence is an adult with an advanced solid tumor such as melanoma, head and neck, liver or kidney cancer. The CDR3: CASSEEYNEKLFF. For the CDR3, the DNA is TGTGCCAGCAGTGAAGAGTATAATGAAAAACTGTTTTTT.